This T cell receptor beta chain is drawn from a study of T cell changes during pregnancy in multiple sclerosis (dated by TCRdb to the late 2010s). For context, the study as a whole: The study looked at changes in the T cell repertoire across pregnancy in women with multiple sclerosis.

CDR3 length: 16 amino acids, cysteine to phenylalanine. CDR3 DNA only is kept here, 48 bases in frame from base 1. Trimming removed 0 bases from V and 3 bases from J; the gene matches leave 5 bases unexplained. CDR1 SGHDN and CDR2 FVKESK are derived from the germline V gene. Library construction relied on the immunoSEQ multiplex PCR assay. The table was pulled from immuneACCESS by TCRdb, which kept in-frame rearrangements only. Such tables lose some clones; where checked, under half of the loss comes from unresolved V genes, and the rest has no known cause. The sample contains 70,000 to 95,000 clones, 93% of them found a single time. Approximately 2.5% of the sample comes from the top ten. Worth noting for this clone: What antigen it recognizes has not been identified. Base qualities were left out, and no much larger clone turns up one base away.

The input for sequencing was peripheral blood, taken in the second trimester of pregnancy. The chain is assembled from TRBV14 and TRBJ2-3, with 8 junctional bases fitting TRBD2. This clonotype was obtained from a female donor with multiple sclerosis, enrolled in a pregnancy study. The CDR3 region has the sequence CASSQEPAGATDTQYF. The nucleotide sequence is TGTGCCAGCAGCCAAGAACCAGCGGGAGCGACAGATACGCAGTATTTT.